One and the same sample provided the 19 T cell receptor beta chains below, sequenced in a study of cytomegalovirus exposure and HLA in healthy donors. Vbeta (60) and Jbeta (13) primers were used in the PCR. The protocol was immunoSEQ multiplex PCR, while the TCRdb copy is restricted to in-frame clones and leaves out a portion. The table has around 120,000 clones, roughly four fifths seen once; the top ten hold approximately 1.8%. The specimen sequenced was PBMCs. The receptors shown here come from a woman aged 45-60 years in good health and CMV-seronegative.

This clone has just a few counts. V and J are TRBV7-9 and TRBJ2-2; 13 positions agree with TRBD2. The V segment lost 5 bases and the J segment 6 bases; nucleotides outside the gene matches: 12. The V gene's germline CDR1 is SEHNR and CDR2 FQNEAQ (reference sequence). The length of the CDR3 is 18 residues. In DNA form, the CDR3 reads TGTGCCAGCAGCGTCAGACGACTAGCGGGAGGCCACCCCGGGGAGCTGTTTTTT. Translating it yields CASSVRRLAGGHPGELFF.

V is TRBV2 and J is TRBJ1-4, with D tentatively TRBD1 (6 bases). Germline CDR1 reads SNHLY; CDR2 reads FYNNEI. This CDR3 is built from 15 residues. V dropped 5 bases and J dropped 0 bases, with 10 bases sitting between them. CDR3 region: CASSLDRSTNEKLFF. CDR3 nucleotides: TGTGCCAGCAGTTTGGACAGATCAACTAATGAAAAACTGTTTTTT.

This clone occurred a few times. The genes are TRBV6-6 and TRBJ1-2; the D is unclear. The CDR3 is made up of 16 amino acids. Germline CDR1 reads MNHNY; CDR2 reads SVGAGI (reference sequence). V lost 6 bases and J lost 4, with 21 bases in between. Here the CDR3 DNA reads TGTGCCAGCAGCCTCCCCACGCCTGAGGGCAGCTATGGCTACACCTTC. Its protein is CASSLPTPEGSYGYTF.

For this clone: The germline gene is not matched at one end of the junction; a read error may be the cause. The chain has TRBV29-1 and TRBJ1-2, with 7 nucleotides matching TRBD1. Germline loops: CDR1 SQVTM, CDR2 ANQGSEA. There are 15 residues in the CDR3. The CDR3 is CSVAKVEQGIFGYPF. The CDR3 DNA reads TGCAGCGTTGCTAAGGTCGAACAGGGGATCTTTGGCTACCCCTTC.

The chain employs TRBV6-1 and TRBJ1-6; maybe TRBD1 (6 bases). The ends were cut back, 3 bases at V and 10 bases at J, with 13 bases in the middle. This CDR3 is 14 amino acids long. CDR1 MNHNS and CDR2 SASEGT come from the germline V gene. The CDR3 here is CASSEDSDSSPLHF. CDR3 nucleotides: TGTGCCAGCAGTGAGGACAGTGATTCGTCACCCCTCCACTTT.

The chain carries TRBV27 and TRBJ1-1; TRBD1 agrees at 8 bases. Trimming removed 6 bases from V and 1 base from J; junction bases left unmatched: 10. The CDR3 has 16 amino acids. The V gene's germline CDR1 is MNHEY and CDR2 SMNVEV (reference sequence). CDR3 sequence: CASRPTDRGPNTEAFF. The CDR3 DNA follows: TGTGCCAGCAGGCCCACCGACAGGGGCCCGAACACTGAAGCTTTCTTT.

This CDR3 reads CASSGGLAGEQFF. CDR3 nucleotide sequence: TGCGCCAGCAGCGGGGGACTAGCGGGGGAGCAGTTCTTC. The chain links TRBV5-1 to TRBJ2-1; 13 nucleotides agree with TRBD2. Germline-derived CDR1 and CDR2 are SGHRS and YFSETQ. Unmatched junction bases numbered 2, after V lost 4 bases and J lost 10 bases. The CDR3 is 13 residues long. Variable domain in full (rest from reference TRBV5-1 and TRBJ2-1): KAGVTQTPRYLIKTRGQQVTLSCSPISGHRSVSWYQQTPGQGLQFLFEYFSETQRNKGNFPGRFSGRQFSNSRSEMNVSTLELGDSALYLCASSGGLAGEQFFGPGTRLTVL.

The chain joins TRBV7-3 to TRBJ1-1; D is uncertain. The CDR3 spans 13 residues. Trimming shortened V by 4 bases and J by 1 base, and 7 bases separated the two germline ends. CDR1 and CDR2 from the germline V gene are SGHTA and FQGTGA. The CDR3 spells CASSSDPNTEAFF. CDR3 sequence (DNA): TGTGCCAGCAGCTCAGATCCGAACACTGAAGCTTTCTTT.

This clone was counted only a few times. This rearrangement joins TRBV14 to TRBJ2-7; 10 bases are shared with TRBD2. This CDR3 is built from 15 residues. Trimming removed 2 bases from V and 4 bases from J; junction bases left unmatched: 5. Germline V CDR1 and CDR2: SGHDN, FVKESK. The CDR3 coding sequence is TGTGCCAGCAGCCAATCTAGCGGGAGACGGTACGAGCAGTACTTC. Protein: CASSQSSGRRYEQYF.

The rearrangement uses TRBV5-1 and TRBJ2-2; 8 nucleotides agree with TRBD1. CDR1 is SGHRS and CDR2 is YFSETQ in the germline V gene. The CDR3 is 16 amino acids. V lost 0 bases, J lost 4 bases, and 5 bases stayed unmatched. The CDR3 loop reads CASSLEGTGLTGELFF. DNA for the CDR3: TGCGCCAGCAGCTTGGAAGGGACAGGACTCACCGGGGAGCTGTTTTTT.

The rearrangement links TRBV2 to TRBJ2-1, with 10 nucleotides matching TRBD2. The CDR3 has 15 amino acids. The germline V gene encodes CDR1 SNHLY and CDR2 FYNNEI. J was trimmed by 10 bases and V by 3 bases; bases with no gene match: 9. As DNA, the CDR3 is TGTGCCAGCAGTGATGGGCTAGCGGGAGTTGGGGAGCAGTTCTTC. Amino acid sequence: CASSDGLAGVGEQFF.

CDR3 bases: TGTGCCAGCAGCCCCCTAGTGCGGACATCAACGGAGCAGTACTTC. Translation gives CASSPLVRTSTEQYF. V usage is TRBV7-2 and J usage is TRBJ2-7; tentatively, D is TRBD1 (5 bases). Per the germline V gene, CDR1 is SGHTA and CDR2 is FQGNSA. This CDR3 contains 15 residues. V lost 5 bases and J lost 7, with 21 bases in between.

The rearrangement joins TRBV28 to TRBJ2-1; weak D call: TRBD1 (5 bases). The CDR3 loop spans 14 amino acids. Trimming left V 2 bases short and J 7 bases short, with 12 bases between. Germline CDR1 MDHEN, CDR2 SYDVKM. CDR3 coding DNA: TGTGCCAGCAGTTTACGGCAGGGTGCAAATGAGCAGTTCTTC. It yields the protein CASSLRQGANEQFF.

The CDR3 DNA reads as TGTGCCAGCAGTTTAACGGGACAGGGGTCCTACGAGCAGTACTTC. Translation gives CASSLTGQGSYEQYF. The V and J genes are TRBV28 and TRBJ2-7; 10 nucleotides line up with TRBD1. V lost 2 bases, J lost 1 base, and 2 bases stayed unmatched. Germline lookup yields CDR1 MDHEN and CDR2 SYDVKM. The length of the CDR3 is 15 residues.

CDR3 coding DNA: TGTGCCAGCAGCTTACGAGCGGGAGTCCACGAGCAGTACGTC. It encodes CASSLRAGVHEQYV. The chain has TRBV7-2 and TRBJ2-7, with 8 bases lining up with TRBD2. The CDR3 extends over 14 amino acids. From germline, CDR1 is SGHTA and CDR2 FQGNSA. The J segment lost 5 bases and the V segment lost 2 bases, leaving 5 bases of the junction unmatched.

This clone was seen only a few times. This chain connects TRBV19 to TRBJ2-5, with TRBD2 matching 10 bases. The CDR3 runs 16 residues. V lost 5 bases, J lost 2 bases, and 8 bases stayed unmatched. In germline, CDR1 is LNHDA, CDR2 SQIVND (reference sequence). The CDR3 sequence is CASSGRTSGIQETQYF. CDR3 DNA sequence: TGTGCCAGTAGTGGGAGGACTAGCGGAATACAAGAGACCCAGTACTTC.

V and J are TRBV7-2 and TRBJ2-7; D gene ambiguous. Trimming left V 2 bases short and J 4 bases short, with 9 bases between. Germline V gives CDR1 SGHTA, CDR2 FQGNSA. CDR3 length equals 13 residues. The CDR3 sequence is CASSLNNPYEQYF. For the CDR3, the DNA is TGTGCCAGCAGCTTAAACAATCCTTACGAGCAGTACTTC.

This rearrangement joins TRBV29-1 to TRBJ2-2, with D perhaps TRBD1 (5 bases). Germline assignment: CDR1 SQVTM and CDR2 ANQGSEA. This CDR3 comprises 12 residues. Trimming removed 5 bases at V and 9 bases at J, with 13 bases between. CDR3 amino acids: CSVTTQGWELFF. The CDR3 DNA reads TGCAGCGTTACGACGCAGGGCTGGGAGCTGTTTTTT.

Comment on this clone: Mismatch with germline at one junction end may stem from a read error. V is TRBV6-5 and J is TRBJ1-5; possibly TRBD1 for D (5 bases). Germline V gene lookup returns CDR1 MNHEY and CDR2 SVGAGI. CDR3 size: 13 residues. CDR3 nucleotide sequence: TGTGCCAGCACCAGGGCGATCAATCAGCCCCAGAATTTT. Translated, it gives CASTRAINQPQNF.